Below, one T cell receptor beta chain is given with its context. It lacks a known antigen. The germline gene is not matched at one end of the junction; a read error may be the cause. Exclusion was applied to patients with uncontrolled infections, other autoimmune diseases, pregnancy or lactation. Clinical symptoms, serum thyroxine and TRAb, thyroid ultrasound, and orbital computed tomography formed the basis for the diagnoses. Total RNA was extracted with Trizol reagent, and quality was checked on an Agilent 2100 Bioanalyzer. Amplification of TCR beta CDR3 regions was carried out from RNA transcripts. The TCR CDR3 was subjected to a first round of RT-PCR using the HTBI primer set and the Qiagen OneStep RT-PCR kit. Libraries were constructed in a second round of multiplex PCR, after which size selection and purification were performed. Sequencing of the libraries was done on an Illumina HiSeq2000 using paired-end 100 bp reads. As for the authors' bioinformatics: SOAPnuke was used to process the raw data, removing reads that contained adapters or uncalled bases, had a mean Phred below 15, or lacked an exact match to the constant primer or identifier. High-quality paired reads were merged with COPE v1.2.5, and unique nucleotide sequences were defined as clonotypes. MiTCR v1.1 was used to align clonotypes to the IMGT TRBV, TRBD and TRBJ reference segments. The analysis included only V-J combinations with a frequency above 0.0001, which together covered approximately 99% of the repertoires. The TCS score was defined as F50 (clonal expansion) divided by E x V (chaos), with BLOSUM62-based TCRdist calculated between CDR3 peptides within each V-J. Welch's t-statistics and random forest reduced roughly 540 V-J features to 10 to 15, which were used in a naive Bayes classifier (R e1071). The Morisita-Horn index was used to measure how similar the thyroid and blood repertoires were. The raw public data were reprocessed by TCRdb itself: fastp quality trimming at Q25, MiXCR clonotype calling, in-frame beta chains only. Each CDR3 protein appears once, grouped with its most common genes and DNA. It is TCRdb's table, rather than the study itself, that gives the V and J calls and clone size. This sample gives 660,000 or so distinct CDR3 sequences in total; 45% of them show up just once. About 7% of the sample goes to the ten largest clones.

This sample was included in a study of T cells in Graves' hyperthyroidism and ophthalmopathy (dated by TCRdb to between 2018 and 2021). With respect to the entire study: TCR V-J signatures able to tell the groups apart were searched for in a discovery cohort of about a hundred patients, of whom around 43 had Graves' ophthalmopathy and roughly 58 had stable Graves' hyperthyroidism. Prospective prediction of ophthalmopathy was tested in an independent validation cohort of fewer than 20 hyperthyroidism patients and 17 patients who later progressed to ophthalmopathy. The 75 to 100 discovery patients were randomly split 7:3 into training and test sets. Thyroid tissue and blood T-cell repertoires from six Graves' hyperthyroidism patients were also compared in the study. Following sampling, methimazole starting at 30 mg daily was given to hyperthyroidism patients, and high-dose intravenous methylprednisolone was given to ophthalmopathy patients. According to the paper, TCR Vbeta CDR3 sequencing was carried out on 120 to 150 peripheral blood samples, which came from approximately 41 ophthalmopathy, around 75 hyperthyroidism and roughly 17 progressor patients. Broad study findings and their caveats: Sample size was not statistically predetermined, and investigators were not blinded to group allocation. Most expanded thyroid clonotypes (frequency above 0.001) were also detected in blood, suggesting blood repertoires may reflect thyroid immune responses. A 13 V-J signature model separated ophthalmopathy from stable hyperthyroidism, with around 91% sensitivity and 81.08% specificity in cross-validation and 80%/75% in testing. During validation, the model predicted progression to ophthalmopathy a median of around six months ahead of onset, with roughly 65% sensitivity and 72.22% specificity.

Its CDR3 holds 12 amino acids, cysteine through phenylalanine. Solely the CDR3 DNA is kept, with 36 bases framed from the first base. The CDR1 and CDR2 encoded by the germline V gene (reference sequence) are DFQATT and SNEGSKA. The sequence is built from TRBV20-1 and TRBJ2-7, with 8 junctional bases fitting TRBD2. The sequence was collected from an adult man with Graves' disease, either hyperthyroidism or ophthalmopathy (not recorded which). Sequencing was done on a sample of peripheral blood or thyroid tissue (not recorded which). The CDR3 region: CSARPSGSEPSF. The DNA sequence is TGCAGTGCTAGGCCTAGCGGGTCGGAACCCAGCTTC.